The 6 T cell receptor beta chains given below trace back to one sample, sequenced in a study of identical twins. TCRdb itself ran the 5' RACE reads through MiXCR, one entry per CDR3 protein. The sample consists of around 1.7 million distinct CDR3 sequences, less than 35% of them appearing once. The material sequenced was cord blood. All receptors come from a newborn girl in good health.

J is TRBJ1-2 and V is TRBV20-1, with D maybe TRBD1 (6 bases). V lost 3 bases and J lost 4, with 12 bases in between. The CDR3 has 13 residues. Germline values: CDR1 DFQATT, CDR2 SNEGSKA (reference sequence). The CDR3 is CSASIQGGYGYTF. DNA for the CDR3: TGCAGTGCTAGCATACAGGGTGGCTATGGCTACACCTTC.

The rearrangement uses TRBV20-1 and TRBJ2-1, with 13 bases that match TRBD2. This CDR3 has 16 amino acids. CDR1 and CDR2 from the germline V gene are DFQATT and SNEGSKA (reference sequence). V trimming: 1 base; J trimming: 10 bases; junction bases outside the gene matches: 10. The CDR3 DNA follows: TGCAGTGCTAGAGGCCGAACTAGCGGGAGGGGTTACGAGCAGTTCTTC. Its protein product is CSARGRTSGRGYEQFF.

The J gene is TRBJ2-3, the V gene TRBV28; D gene uncertain. The CDR3 totals 13 residues. Germline V gives CDR1 MDHEN, CDR2 SYDVKM. The V end was cut by 5 bases, the J end by 6 bases, with 12 bases between. Written as DNA, the CDR3 is TGTGCCAGCAGTCCCCCAGAGGTGGATACGCAGTATTTT. It yields the protein CASSPPEVDTQYF.

Ten or more counts support this clonotype. V gene TRBV12-3 or TRBV12-4 combines with J gene TRBJ2-1, with 8 nucleotides matching TRBD1. The CDR3 spans 13 residues. Unmatched junction bases numbered 5, after V lost 5 bases and J lost 8 bases. DNA of the CDR3: TGTGCCAGCAGTCCCAGGGGGCGCGATGAGCAGTTCTTC. Protein product: CASSPRGRDEQFF.

The V gene is TRBV7-6, the J gene TRBJ2-1, with 9 nucleotides matching TRBD2. The J call may be wrong; the DNA end is better matched by TRBJ2-7. The germline V gene encodes CDR1 SGHVS and CDR2 FNYEAQ. The CDR3 runs 12 residues. CDR3 nucleotides: TGTGCCAGCCGGACTAGCGCGAATGAGCAGTACTTC. This codes for CASRTSANEQYF.

The chain carries TRBV7-9 and TRBJ1-6; 7 positions agree with TRBD1. The germline V gene encodes CDR1 SEHNR and CDR2 FQNEAQ (reference sequence). After removal of 4 bases from V and 5 bases from J, the junction contained 5 bases not matched to a gene. The CDR3 contains 15 residues. DNA of the CDR3: TGTGCCAGCAGCTACAGGGGCCCTGATAATTCACCCCTCCACTTT. This gives the protein CASSYRGPDNSPLHF.